The rows below give T cell receptor beta chains drawn from one sample of a study of blood T cells in healthy people across ages. TCRdb analysed the 5' RACE reads with MiXCR anew, one entry per CDR3 protein. Of roughly 930,000 distinct CDR3 sequences listed, approximately 49% are singletons. Input material: blood. These receptors all stem from a man aged 25 to 45 in good health. CDR3s include the opening cysteine and the closing phenylalanine or tryptophan. Fields, in order: V gene, J gene, D gene, clone size, CDR3 DNA, CDR3 protein. D genes are given only for firm matches. Not all rows give a size; the values are once, few, many and, for expanded clones, a class.

TRBV12-3/TRBV12-4,TRBJ1-1,-,-,TGTGCCAGCAGTTTGCATGGGGTCACTGAAGCTTTCTTT,CASSLHGVTEAFF
TRBV4-1,TRBJ2-1,-,few,TGCGCCAGCAGCCAAGTTACAGGAAGTTACAATGAGCAGTTCTTC,CASSQVTGSYNEQFF
TRBV24-1,TRBJ2-5,TRBD1,-,TGTGCCACCAGTGACCCGGGACAGGGACAAGAGACCCAGTACTTC,CATSDPGQGQETQYF
TRBV12-3/TRBV12-4,TRBJ2-5,TRBD1,-,TGTGCCAGCAGTGACCCTACCCGACAGGGGGCGCGCATAAGAGAGACCCAGTACTTC,CASSDPTRQGARIRETQYF
TRBV11-2,TRBJ2-1,TRBD1,-,TGTGCCAGTAGCTTTAAGTTAGGACAGGGGGCGGCCGATGCCCTCAATGAGCAGTTCTTC,CASSFKLGQGAADALNEQFF
TRBV28,TRBJ1-2,-,-,TGTGCCACGGCGGGGGTAAACTATGGCTACACCTTC,CATAGVNYGYTF
TRBV20-1,TRBJ2-5,-,few,TGCAGTGCTAGAGCCGGGACACCAAAAGAGACCCAGTACTTC,CSARAGTPKETQYF
TRBV6-2/TRBV6-3,TRBJ2-5,TRBD1,many,TGTGCCACCGAGGGACAGGGGCAGTCAGAGACCCAGTACTTC,CATEGQGQSETQYF
TRBV7-2,TRBJ1-2,-,-,TGTGCCAGCAGCTTAGGGGGGCCGGGGAGTAGCTACACCTTC,CASSLGGPGSSYTF
TRBV6-2/TRBV6-3,TRBJ2-1,-,few,TGTGCCAGCAGTGTACAGGGTTTCAATGAGCAGTTCTTC,CASSVQGFNEQFF
TRBV4-3,TRBJ2-7,-,few,TGCGCCAGCAGCCAAGAGGACAACTACGAGCAGTACTTC,CASSQEDNYEQYF
TRBV25-1,TRBJ1-5,TRBD1,few,TGTGCCAGCAGTGTAACAGGGGGGCGGGAAGATCAGCCCCAGCATTTT,CASSVTGGREDQPQHF
TRBV7-2,TRBJ2-3,TRBD2,few,TGTGCCACGAGGACTAGCGGGGGGGCGAATACAGATACGCAGTATTTT,CATRTSGGANTDTQYF
TRBV4-2,TRBJ2-3,TRBD1,few,TGTGCCAGCAGCCAAGAAATTCGGCAGGGGGGCACAGATACGCAGTATTTT,CASSQEIRQGGTDTQYF
TRBV3-1,TRBJ1-1,-,few,TGTGCCAGCAGCCAAGAACTTGGCGGGACTGAAGCTTTCTTT,CASSQELGGTEAFF
TRBV14,TRBJ2-3,-,-,TGTGCCAGCAGCCAAGTTGGGGCAGGGAGAGATACGCAGTATTTT,CASSQVGAGRDTQYF
TRBV9,TRBJ1-1,-,-,TGTGCCAGCAGCGTAGCGGGCCGGGAAGCTTTCTTT,CASSVAGREAFF
TRBV30,TRBJ1-1,-,-,TGTGCCTGGAAGGTTCGGGGGAGGAACACTGAAGCTTTCTTT,CAWKVRGRNTEAFF
TRBV6-5,TRBJ2-3,-,-,TGTGCCAGCAGTTTATCCCCGGGACACACCCCTCCAGATACGCAGTATTTT,CASSLSPGHTPPDTQYF
TRBV28,TRBJ2-3,-,-,TGTGCCAGCAGTTGGACCCCAGATACGCAGTATTTT,CASSWTPDTQYF
TRBV4-3,TRBJ1-2,-,-,TGCGCCAGCAGCCAGGACAGTATAGATGGCTACACCTTC,CASSQDSIDGYTF
TRBV5-1,TRBJ2-7,-,few,TGCGCCAGCAGCTTGGGGACAGAAAACGAGCAGTACTTC,CASSLGTENEQYF